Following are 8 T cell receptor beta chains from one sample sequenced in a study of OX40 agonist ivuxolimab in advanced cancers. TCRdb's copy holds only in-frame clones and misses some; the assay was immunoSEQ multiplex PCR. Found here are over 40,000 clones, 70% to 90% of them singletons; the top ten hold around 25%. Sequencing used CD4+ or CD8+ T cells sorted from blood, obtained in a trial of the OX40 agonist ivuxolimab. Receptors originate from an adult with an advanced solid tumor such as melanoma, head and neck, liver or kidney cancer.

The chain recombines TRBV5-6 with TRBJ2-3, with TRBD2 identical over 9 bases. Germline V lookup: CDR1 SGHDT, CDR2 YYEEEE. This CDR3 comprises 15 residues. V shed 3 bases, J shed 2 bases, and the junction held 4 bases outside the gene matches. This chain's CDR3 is CASSWTSADTDTQYF. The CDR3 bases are TGTGCCAGCAGCTGGACTAGCGCGGACACAGATACGCAGTATTTT.

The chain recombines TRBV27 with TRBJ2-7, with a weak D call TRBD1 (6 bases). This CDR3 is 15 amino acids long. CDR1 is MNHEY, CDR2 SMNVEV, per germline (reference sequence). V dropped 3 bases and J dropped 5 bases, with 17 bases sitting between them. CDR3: CASSLSAFRGHEQYF. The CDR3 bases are TGTGCCAGCAGTTTGTCCGCGTTCAGGGGCCACGAGCAGTACTTC.

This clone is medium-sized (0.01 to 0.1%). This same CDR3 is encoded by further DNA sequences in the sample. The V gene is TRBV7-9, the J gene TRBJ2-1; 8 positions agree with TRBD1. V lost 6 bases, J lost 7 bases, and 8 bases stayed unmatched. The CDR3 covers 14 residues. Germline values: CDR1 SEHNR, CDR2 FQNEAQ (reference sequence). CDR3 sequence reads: CASRPGQGPNEQFF. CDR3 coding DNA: TGTGCCAGCAGGCCCGGACAGGGTCCTAATGAGCAGTTCTTC. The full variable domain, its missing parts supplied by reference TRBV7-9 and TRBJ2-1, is DTGVSQNPRHKITKRGQNVTFRCDPISEHNRLYWYRQTLGQGPEFLTYFQNEAQLEKSRLLSDRFSAERPKGSFSTLEIQRTEQGDSAMYLCASRPGQGPNEQFFGPGTRLTVL.

This chain's CDR3 is CASSGGSTYEQYF. The CDR3 DNA reads TGTGCCAGCAGCGGGGGTTCCACCTACGAGCAGTACTTC. The chain is built from TRBV5-5 and TRBJ2-7, with D tentatively TRBD1 or TRBD2 (5 bases each). In germline, CDR1 is SGHKS, CDR2 YYEKEE (reference sequence). The CDR3 contains 13 residues. Trimming removed 4 bases from V and 2 bases from J, with 10 bases in between.

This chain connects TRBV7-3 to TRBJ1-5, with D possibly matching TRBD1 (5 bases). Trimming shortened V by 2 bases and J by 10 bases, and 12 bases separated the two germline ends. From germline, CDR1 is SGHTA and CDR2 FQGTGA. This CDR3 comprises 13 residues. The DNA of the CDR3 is TGTGCCAGCAGCTTAGCAGGGTTAGAACCCCAGCATTTT. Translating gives CASSLAGLEPQHF.

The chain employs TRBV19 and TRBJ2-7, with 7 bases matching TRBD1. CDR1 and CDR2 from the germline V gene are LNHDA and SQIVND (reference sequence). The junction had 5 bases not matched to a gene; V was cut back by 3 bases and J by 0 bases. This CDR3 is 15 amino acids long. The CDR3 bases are TGTGCCAGTAGTATTGGACAGGCCCACTCCTACGAGCAGTACTTC. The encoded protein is CASSIGQAHSYEQYF.

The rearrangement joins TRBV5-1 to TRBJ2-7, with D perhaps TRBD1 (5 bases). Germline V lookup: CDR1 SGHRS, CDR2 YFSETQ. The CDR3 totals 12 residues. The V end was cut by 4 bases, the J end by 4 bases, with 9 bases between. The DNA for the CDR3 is TGCGCCAGCAGCCTGACAGATTACGAGCAGTACTTC. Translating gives CASSLTDYEQYF.

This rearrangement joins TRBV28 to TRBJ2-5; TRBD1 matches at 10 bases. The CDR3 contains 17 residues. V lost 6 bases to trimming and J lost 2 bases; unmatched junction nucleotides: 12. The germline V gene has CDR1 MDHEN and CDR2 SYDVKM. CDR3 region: CASSSGTGVGIQETQYF. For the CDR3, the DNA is TGTGCCAGCAGCTCCGGGACAGGGGTGGGGATTCAAGAGACCCAGTACTTC.